A single sample gave rise to the 21 T cell receptor beta chains below, sequenced in a study of prognosis after radiotherapy for stage I lung cancer. Amplification of the TCR beta CDR3 (from genomic DNA) was done by two-round multiplex PCR. Round one of PCR was performed, and it used primers specific to each TRBV and TRBJ gene. TCRdb ran MiXCR on the multiplex PCR reads and lists one entry per CDR3 protein. The table shows around 28,000 distinct CDR3 sequences, with around half occurring only once. The sample was PBMCs, taken before or after stereotactic body radiation therapy (not recorded which). These receptors all come from a donor aged 50 or older with non-small cell lung cancer.

In its sample, this clonotype was seen once. A far larger clone differs by one base, so this is likely a read error. The V call is TRBV6-2 or TRBV6-3, the J call TRBJ2-3; D remains ambiguous. The germline CDR1 and CDR2 sequences are MNHEY and SVGEGT. The CDR3 spans 13 residues. The CDR3 DNA sequence: TGTTCCAGCAGTGCAACTATGGTAGATACGCAGTATTTT. It yields the protein CSSSATMVDTQYF.

Concerning this clonotype itself: This may stem from a read error, because a much larger clone lies one nucleotide away. The chain is built from TRBV9 and TRBJ1-4; a weak D match, TRBD1 (6 bases). V was trimmed by 1 base and J by 5 bases, leaving 12 bases between them. There are 15 residues in the CDR3. Germline V gene sequence: CDR1 SGDLS, CDR2 YYNGEE. The CDR3 protein is CASSVMAGVNEKLFF. The CDR3 nucleotides read TGTGCCAGCAGCGTAATGGCAGGGGTCAATGAAAAACTGTTTTTT.

This clonotype has ten or more counts. The chain couples TRBV20-1 to TRBJ1-3; D is ambiguous. Germline lookup yields CDR1 DFQATT and CDR2 SNEGSKA (reference sequence). V was cut by 3 bases and J by 4 bases, with 13 bases left in between. The CDR3 covers 14 residues. The CDR3 here is CSASARISGNTIYF. The CDR3 coding sequence is TGCAGTGCTAGTGCTAGAATATCCGGAAACACCATATATTTT.

The CDR3 reads CASSLPTNEKLFF. CDR3 in DNA: TGCGCCAGCAGCTTGCCGACTAATGAAAAACTGTTTTTT. V is TRBV5-1 and J is TRBJ1-4; D gene uncertain. Germline assignment: CDR1 SGHRS and CDR2 YFSETQ. The V gene lost 1 base and the J gene lost 2 bases, with 3 bases spanning the gap. The CDR3 totals 13 residues.

This clonotype was picked up many times. The rearrangement links TRBV6-2 or TRBV6-3 to TRBJ2-4; 8 nucleotides match TRBD1. The J segment lost 11 bases and the V segment lost 7 bases, leaving 19 bases of the junction unmatched. Looked up from germline, CDR1 is MNHEY and CDR2 is SVGEGT. CDR3 length equals 16 residues. Here the CDR3 reads CASTATDRAFVRFQYF. CDR3 sequence (DNA): TGTGCCAGCACCGCAACGGACAGGGCGTTTGTTAGATTTCAGTACTTC.

This clonotype was recorded at least ten times. The chain combines TRBV7-3 with TRBJ2-3, with 8 bases matching TRBD1. Germline trimming cut 5 bases from V and 5 bases from J; bases unmatched to any gene: 12. Germline-derived CDR1 and CDR2 are SGHTA and FQGTGA. The CDR3 length is 16 residues. The CDR3: CASSHGTGYLEDTQYF. In DNA, the CDR3 is TGTGCCAGCAGCCACGGGACAGGCTATTTGGAAGATACGCAGTATTTT.

This clonotype came up many times. The V gene is TRBV7-2, the J gene TRBJ2-7; no clear D gene. The germline CDR1 and CDR2 sequences are SGHTA and FQGNSA. V was trimmed by 5 bases and J by 5 bases, leaving 16 bases between them. CDR3 length: 14 amino acids. The CDR3 DNA is TGTGCCAGCAGCATAGGTCGAGTAGGCCACGAGCAGTACTTC. Translated, it gives CASSIGRVGHEQYF.

Judged by abundance, this clonotype is medium-sized (0.01 to 0.1%). J is TRBJ2-2 and V is TRBV30; the match to TRBD2 covers 7 bases. This CDR3 has 12 residues. V dropped 4 bases and J dropped 7; count of bases not matched to a gene: 3. Germline V gene data show CDR1 as GTSNPN and CDR2 as SVGIG (reference sequence). Here the CDR3 reads CAWMGGSGELFF. CDR3 coding DNA: TGTGCCTGGATGGGAGGGAGCGGGGAGCTGTTTTTT.

V and J are TRBV7-3 and TRBJ2-3, with D hard to call. Per the germline V gene, CDR1 is SGHTA and CDR2 is FQGTGA. This CDR3 is built from 14 residues. Deletions cut 5 bases from V and 0 bases from J, with 9 bases between. In nucleotides, the CDR3 is TGTGCCAGCAGCCCGTTTGGGAGCACAGATACGCAGTATTTT. Translated, it gives CASSPFGSTDTQYF.

This clonotype was seen ten or more times. V is TRBV5-6 and J is TRBJ1-3; D gene uncertain. Germline CDR1 SGHDT, CDR2 YYEEEE. V lost 4 bases to trimming and J lost 1 base, with 15 bases between them. The CDR3 runs 16 residues. The CDR3 DNA follows: TGTGCCAGCAGCCTGGTGCCCTCGCAATCTGGAAACACCATATATTTT. Protein sequence: CASSLVPSQSGNTIYF. Full variable domain (remainder filled in from reference TRBV5-6 and TRBJ1-3): DAGVTQSPTHLIKTRGQQVTLRCSPKSGHDTVSWYQQALGQGPQFIFQYYEEEERQRGNFPDRFSGHQFPNYSSELNVNALLLGDSALYLCASSLVPSQSGNTIYFGEGSWLTVV.

This clonotype was seen ten or more times. The gene calls are TRBV5-5 and TRBJ2-5; unclear D gene. This CDR3 contains 13 residues. Between the trimmed V and J ends, which lost 0 bases and 4 bases, there was a span of 7 bases. Germline V gene sequence: CDR1 SGHKS, CDR2 YYEKEE (reference sequence). The CDR3 DNA follows: TGTGCCAGCAGCTTGGTTTCTGGAGAGACCCAGTACTTC. Translating it yields CASSLVSGETQYF. The full variable domain, its missing parts supplied by reference TRBV5-5 and TRBJ2-5, is DAGVTQSPTHLIKTRGQQVTLRCSPISGHKSVSWYQQVLGQGPQFIFQYYEKEERGRGNFPDRFSARQFPNYSSELNVNALLLGDSALYLCASSLVSGETQYFGPGTRLLVL.

The table lists this clonotype with many counts. The chain is built from TRBV7-9 and TRBJ1-4; 8 nucleotides line up with TRBD1. The CDR3 has 14 residues. CDR1 SEHNR and CDR2 FQNEAQ come from the germline V gene (reference sequence). V shed 5 bases and J 8 bases; nucleotides not matched to a gene: 7. The CDR3 here is CASSTYRGGEKLFF. CDR3 coding DNA: TGTGCCAGCAGCACATACAGGGGGGGAGAAAAACTGTTTTTT.

This clonotype was seen ten or more times. V is TRBV6-5 and J is TRBJ2-7, with 10 bases that match TRBD2. The CDR3 is 16 residues long. V gave up 9 bases and J gave up 7 bases; unmatched junction bases: 18. The V gene's germline CDR1 is MNHEY and CDR2 SVGAGI. The CDR3 DNA sequence: TGTGCCAGTAGGACGGGGAGCGGGAGGGCCTTAGGGGAGCAGTACTTC. This sequence encodes CASRTGSGRALGEQYF.

In the case of this clonotype: The junction departs from the called germline gene at one end, perhaps through a read error. This rearrangement joins TRBV6-5 to TRBJ1-6; 10 bases align to TRBD1. The CDR3 loop spans 16 amino acids. Germline-derived CDR1 and CDR2 are MNHEY and SVGAGI. The CDR3 DNA is TGTTCCAGCAGTTACGGGACAGGGGTTGAGAATTCACCCCTCCACTTT. It yields the protein CSSSYGTGVENSPLHF.

Concerning this clonotype: A far larger clone is only one base removed, so a read error is likely. The genes are TRBV7-9 and TRBJ2-5, with D perhaps matching TRBD1 (6 bases). CDR3 length: 13 residues. Germline V gene data show CDR1 as SEHNR and CDR2 as FQNEAQ (reference sequence). CDR3 protein: CASSLRQEETKYF. CDR3 bases: TGTGCCAGCAGCCTAAGACAGGAAGAGACCAAGTACTTC.

This chain joins TRBV12-3 or TRBV12-4 and TRBJ2-7, with 8 bases that match TRBD1. Trimming cost V 5 bases and J 5 bases; bases outside gene matches: 8. The CDR3 runs to 14 residues. Written as DNA, the CDR3 is TGTGCCAGCAGTGAAAAGGGACAGGAACACGAGCAGTACTTC. This sequence encodes CASSEKGQEHEQYF.

This clonotype is medium-sized within its sample. The V and J genes are TRBV7-2 and TRBJ2-3, with unresolved D. Trimming took 3 bases from V and 4 from J, leaving 8 bases between them. CDR1 is SGHTA, CDR2 FQGNSA, per germline. The CDR3 runs to 13 residues. This CDR3 reads CASSFSMSDTQYF. The CDR3 region has the DNA TGTGCCAGCAGCTTTTCTATGTCAGATACGCAGTATTTT.

In DNA form, the CDR3 reads TGTGCCAGCAGCTTCCTCCGGACAGGGGCCCACGAGCAGTACTTC. It specifies CASSFLRTGAHEQYF. The chain uses TRBV7-8 and TRBJ2-7, with 9 positions matching TRBD1. This CDR3 comprises 15 residues. J gave up 5 bases and V 3 bases, and 8 bases lay outside the gene matches. Germline loops: CDR1 SGHVS, CDR2 FQNEAQ. Variable domain in full (rest from reference TRBV7-8 and TRBJ2-7): GAGVSQSPRYKVAKRGQDVALRCDPISGHVSLFWYQQALGQGPEFLTYFQNEAQLDKSGLPSDRFFAERPEGSVSTLKIQRTQQEDSAVYLCASSFLRTGAHEQYFGPGTRLTVT.

Concerning this clonotype: This may come from a read error, since a much larger clone is one base off. The rearrangement joins TRBV7-9 to TRBJ1-1; the match to TRBD1 covers 8 bases. CDR3 length equals 12 residues. V lost 6 bases and J lost 7; bases outside the gene matches: 4. Germline loops: CDR1 SEHNR, CDR2 FQNEAQ (reference sequence). This chain's CDR3 is CASRQGTGEAFF. CDR3 DNA: TGTGCCAGCAGACAAGGGACAGGTGAAGCTTTCTTT.

This clonotype was observed once. An end of the junction differs from the germline gene, which may be a read error. The chain employs TRBV5-5 and TRBJ2-6; D gene ambiguous. There are 16 residues in the CDR3. Germline CDR1 and CDR2: SGHKS and YYEKEE (reference sequence). In DNA, the CDR3 is TGTGCCAGCAGCTTGGCACGGCCCTATGGGGACAACGTCCTGACTTTC. It codes for CASSLARPYGDNVLTF.

This clonotype was seen at least ten times. The chain joins TRBV28 to TRBJ2-7, with a tentative D call TRBD1 (6 bases). Germline V gene lookup returns CDR1 MDHEN and CDR2 SYDVKM. This CDR3 is 14 amino acids long. V shed 4 bases and J shed 2 bases, with 12 bases lying between them. CDR3: CASSSPAGAYEQYF. The CDR3 DNA is TGTGCCAGCAGTTCCCCGGCAGGGGCCTACGAGCAGTACTTC.